The clone carrying this TCR beta chain was counted between two and nine times. What it recognizes is unknown. The data derive from a study of T-cell reconstitution after alpha-beta-depleted transplantation in children. Study conclusions and caveats: A year post-transplant, T-cell counts and diversity derived mostly from newly produced T cells. Surviving recipient cells, namely T cells and thymic progenitors, were the source of high day-60 TCRbeta diversity in some patients.

Germline lookup yields CDR1 SGHDT and CDR2 YYEEEE. V dropped 2 bases and J dropped 7 bases, with 12 bases sitting between them. The CDR3 spans 14 residues. The TCRbeta library incorporated unique molecular identifiers. TCRdb redid the calling of the PCR reads with MiXCR, one entry per CDR3 protein. The data show about 900,000 distinct CDR3 sequences, with roughly 29% seen just once and approximately 30% held by the top ten. The origin of this receptor is a boy younger than two who had a stem cell transplant for SCID, so the T cells may come from the graft donor. The J gene is TRBJ1-4, the V gene TRBV5-6; D unresolved. The sample consisted of PBMCs, mostly from graft donor cells, taken 360 days after TCRalphabeta/CD19-depleted stem cell transplant. This CDR3 reads CASSFRPVGEKLFF. For the CDR3, the DNA is TGTGCCAGCAGCTTCCGCCCGGTGGGTGAAAAACTGTTTTTT.